This entry lists 26 T cell receptor beta chains sequenced from one sample in a study of shared clonotypes between healthy human individuals. This table comes from immunoSEQ multiplex PCR, and its TCRdb copy is limited to in-frame clones, with some not included. The sample lists around 430,000 clones; roughly three quarters were seen once. Sequenced sample: PBMCs. Receptors were obtained from a woman aged 40-49 years in good health. Some clones in this sample may be carry-over from other donors' samples.

V gene TRBV19 combines with J gene TRBJ1-1; 7 nucleotides align to TRBD1. CDR3 size: 15 residues. Losses at the gene ends were 1 base for V and 1 base for J; bases not matched to a gene: 3. In germline, CDR1 is LNHDA, CDR2 SQIVND (reference sequence). CDR3 DNA: TGTGCCAGTAGTATAGGGACAGGTACGAACACTGAAGCTTTCTTT. This translates into CASSIGTGTNTEAFF. Looking up the rest from reference TRBV19 and TRBJ1-1 gives the full variable domain: DGGITQSPKYLFRKEGQNVTLSCEQNLNHDAMYWYRQDPGQGLRLIYYSQIVNDFQKGDIAEGYSVSREKKESFPLTVTSAQKNPTAFYLCASSIGTGTNTEAFFGQGTRLTVV.

This chain joins TRBV7-2 and TRBJ1-2; D gene ambiguous. There are 14 residues in the CDR3. Trimming removed 1 base at V and 4 bases at J, with 10 bases between. Germline V gene sequence: CDR1 SGHTA, CDR2 FQGNSA. Here the CDR3 DNA reads TGTGCCAGCAGCTTAGGGGGTCCGTCCTATGGCTACACCTTC. Protein product: CASSLGGPSYGYTF.

The gene calls are TRBV7-6 and TRBJ1-4, with 8 bases fitting TRBD1. J gave up 0 bases and V 2 bases, and 17 bases lay outside the gene matches. Per the germline V gene, CDR1 is SGHVS and CDR2 is FNYEAQ. The CDR3 runs 21 residues. CDR3 DNA: TGTGCCAGCAGCTTATCGGGGGGACAGGTGTCGACGCGCGCAACTAATGAAAAACTGTTTTTT. Translated, it gives CASSLSGGQVSTRATNEKLFF.

The genes are TRBV18 and TRBJ2-5, with D possibly TRBD1 on 5 matching bases. From germline, CDR1 is KGHSH and CDR2 LQKENI. V was trimmed by 3 bases and J by 5 bases, leaving 16 bases between them. The CDR3 covers 15 residues. CDR3 protein: CASSPLAGMVETQYF. The CDR3 bases are TGTGCCAGCTCACCGCTGGCAGGGATGGTTGAGACCCAGTACTTC.

The chain employs TRBV7-2 and TRBJ2-5, with D perhaps assigned TRBD1 or TRBD2 (6 bases each). The V end lost 5 bases, the J end lost 1 base, and 14 bases lay between the germline ends. The CDR3 runs to 15 residues. CDR1 is SGHTA, CDR2 FQGNSA, per germline. The CDR3 DNA reads TGTGCCAGCAGCAACCACGGGGGCCGCCAAGAGACCCAGTACTTC. Its protein is CASSNHGGRQETQYF.

This clone has only a few counts. Additional DNA sequences in this sample encode the identical CDR3. CDR3 coding DNA: TGTGCCAGCTCACCAGGACAGCTTGAAGCTTTCTTT. Its protein product is CASSPGQLEAFF. V and J are TRBV18 and TRBJ1-1, with D tentatively TRBD1 (6 bases). The V end lost 2 bases, the J end lost 7 bases, and 8 bases lay between the germline ends. Germline CDR1 is KGHSH and CDR2 is LQKENI. This CDR3 comprises 12 residues.

The rearrangement uses TRBV19 and TRBJ2-7, with 9 bases lining up with TRBD2. Trimming at V came to 1 base and at J to 6 bases, leaving 7 bases not matched to a gene. This CDR3 has 15 residues. The germline V gene encodes CDR1 LNHDA and CDR2 SQIVND (reference sequence). This chain's CDR3 is CASSIASGNVGEQYF. The CDR3 DNA reads TGTGCCAGTAGTATAGCTAGCGGGAACGTTGGCGAGCAGTACTTC.

This clone was found once. With only one base between it and a far larger clone, this is likely a read error. The V and J genes are TRBV4-3 and TRBJ1-4; the D is unclear. Germline CDR1 reads LGHNA; CDR2 reads YSLEER. The CDR3 runs 16 residues. The DNA for the CDR3 is TGCGCCAGCAGCCAAGGTCGGGTCGTCACTAATGAAGAACTGTTTTTT. It translates to CASSQGRVVTNEELFF.

The chain combines TRBV18 with TRBJ2-5; 12 nucleotides agree with TRBD2. The CDR3 has 17 amino acids. Germline V CDR1 and CDR2: KGHSH, LQKENI. Losses at the gene ends were 3 bases for V and 1 base for J; bases not matched to a gene: 6. The CDR3 loop is CASSPTRLAGAQETQYF. CDR3 sequence (DNA): TGTGCCAGCTCACCGACTCGACTAGCGGGGGCCCAAGAGACCCAGTACTTC. Complete variable domain (other parts from reference TRBV18 and TRBJ2-5): NAGVMQNPRHLVRRRGQEARLRCSPMKGHSHVYWYRQLPEEGLKFMVYLQKENIIDESGMPKERFSAEFPKEGPSILRIQQVVRGDSAAYFCASSPTRLAGAQETQYFGPGTRLLVL.

This chain links TRBV2 with TRBJ2-1; 10 bases line up with TRBD2. This CDR3 comprises 14 residues. The germline CDR1 and CDR2 sequences are SNHLY and FYNNEI. J was trimmed by 8 bases and V by 5 bases; bases with no gene match: 6. The CDR3 reads CASSSLAGVDEQFF. The CDR3 DNA follows: TGTGCCAGCAGTAGCCTAGCGGGAGTCGATGAGCAGTTCTTC.

The chain combines TRBV7-9 with TRBJ1-3; D is possibly TRBD1 (5 bases). V was trimmed by 0 bases and J by 4 bases, leaving 7 bases between them. CDR1 is SEHNR, CDR2 FQNEAQ, per germline (reference sequence). The CDR3 is made up of 14 amino acids. In DNA, the CDR3 is TGTGCCAGCAGCTTAGCAGGGGAAGGAAACACCATATATTTT. Its protein is CASSLAGEGNTIYF.

Turning to this clone: In the same sample, other DNA sequences code for this CDR3. This chain joins TRBV10-3 and TRBJ2-1; the D gene is possibly TRBD2 (5 bases). Between the trimmed V and J ends, which lost 3 bases and 7 bases, there was a span of 7 bases. Per the germline V gene, CDR1 is ENHRY and CDR2 is SYGVKD. The CDR3 extends over 12 amino acids. CDR3 sequence: CAISERGNEQFF. The CDR3 nucleotides read TGTGCCATCAGTGAACGAGGGAATGAGCAGTTCTTC.

The V and J genes are TRBV11-2 and TRBJ1-5; a weak D match, TRBD1 (5 bases). The CDR3 runs 15 residues. CDR1 SGHAT and CDR2 FQNNGV come from the germline V gene. V was shortened by 0 bases and J by 4 bases, with 10 bases between the two germline ends. The CDR3 DNA sequence: TGTGCCAGCAGCTTAGATCGGGGGGGGAATCAGCCCCAGCATTTT. Translated, it gives CASSLDRGGNQPQHF.

The rearrangement joins TRBV10-3 to TRBJ1-4, with D unresolved. Germline CDR1 and CDR2: ENHRY and SYGVKD. Trimming shortened V by 5 bases and J by 0 bases, and 4 bases separated the two germline ends. This CDR3 is 13 amino acids long. In DNA, the CDR3 is TGTGCCATCAGTAGTGCAACTAATGAAAAACTGTTTTTT. Its translation is CAISSATNEKLFF.

The J gene is TRBJ2-7, the V gene TRBV7-6; 10 positions agree with TRBD2. Germline trimming cut 2 bases from V and 7 bases from J; bases unmatched to any gene: 8. This CDR3 spans 15 amino acids. Germline CDR1 and CDR2: SGHVS and FNYEAQ. The CDR3 DNA reads as TGTGCCAGCAGCTTAACAACTAGCGGGACGGGGGAGCAGTACTTC. The encoded protein is CASSLTTSGTGEQYF.

The rearrangement uses TRBV30 and TRBJ2-7; D is perhaps TRBD2 (5 bases). V lost 7 bases to trimming and J lost 6 bases, with 19 bases between them. Per germline, CDR1 GTSNPN and CDR2 SVGIG (reference sequence). The CDR3 is 13 residues long. This chain's CDR3 is CASTESRGSEQYF. The CDR3 DNA follows: TGTGCCTCCACGGAAAGTCGAGGGAGCGAGCAGTACTTC.

This sequence joins TRBV5-5 and TRBJ1-4; no clear D. The CDR3 extends over 16 amino acids. Germline V gene sequence: CDR1 SGHKS, CDR2 YYEKEE (reference sequence). Trimming took off 3 bases at V and 8 bases at J, with 20 bases between the two ends. CDR3 nucleotide sequence: TGTGCCAGCAGCTACGACCGTGAACGGCCTCGGGAAAAACTGTTTTTT. It codes for CASSYDRERPREKLFF.

This sequence joins TRBV7-3 and TRBJ2-1; D assignment may be TRBD1 or TRBD2 (5 bases each). There are 13 residues in the CDR3. The germline V gene encodes CDR1 SGHTA and CDR2 FQGTGA. The V and J ends lost 0 bases and 15 bases respectively, with 15 bases between them. CDR3 bases: TGTGCCAGCAGCTTAACCCCGGGGCCGCTACTGTTCTTC. Encoded protein: CASSLTPGPLLFF.

V gene TRBV4-1 combines with J gene TRBJ2-7; 7 bases are shared with TRBD1. Germline trimming cut 4 bases from V and 2 bases from J; bases unmatched to any gene: 8. The CDR3 extends over 15 amino acids. Germline assignment: CDR1 MGHRA and CDR2 YSYEKL. For the CDR3, the DNA is TGCGCCAGCAGCCCCCCGGGACAGCAACCCTACGAGCAGTACTTC. Its protein product is CASSPPGQQPYEQYF.

J is TRBJ2-3 and V is TRBV11-3; 7 bases align to TRBD2. Germline V CDR1 and CDR2: SGHNT, YENEEA. CDR3 length: 16 amino acids. J gave up 5 bases and V 5 bases, and 13 bases lay outside the gene matches. In DNA form, the CDR3 reads TGTGCCAGCAGCGACCGACTAGCTCCGAACGGAGATACGCAGTATTTT. Translated: CASSDRLAPNGDTQYF.

This rearrangement joins TRBV11-2 to TRBJ1-1; no reliable D call. Germline CDR1 reads SGHAT; CDR2 reads FQNNGV. CDR3 length: 13 residues. Trimming removed 3 bases at V and 6 bases at J, with 11 bases between. CDR3 coding DNA: TGTGCCAGCAGCTTTATCGGGATCGCTGAAGCTTTCTTT. Translated: CASSFIGIAEAFF. Together with reference TRBV11-2 and TRBJ1-1, the CDR3 gives the full variable domain: EAGVAQSPRYKIIEKRQSVAFWCNPISGHATLYWYQQILGQGPKLLIQFQNNGVVDDSQLPKDRFSAERLKGVDSTLKIQPAKLEDSAVYLCASSFIGIAEAFFGQGTRLTVV.

The chain's CDR3 is CASLIGYSDIQYF. CDR3 in DNA: TGTGCCAGCCTCATAGGGTATTCAGACATTCAGTACTTC. V and J are TRBV2 and TRBJ2-4; no clear D gene. The V gene's germline CDR1 is SNHLY and CDR2 FYNNEI. This CDR3 is built from 13 residues. Trimming left V 8 bases short and J 8 bases short, with 16 bases between. The variable domain in full, with the rest retrieved from reference TRBV2 and TRBJ2-4, is EPEVTQTPSHQVTQMGQEVILRCVPISNHLYFYWYRQILGQKVEFLVSFYNNEISEKSEIFDDQFSVERPDGSNFTLKIRSTKLEDSAMYFCASLIGYSDIQYFGAGTRLSVL.

This clone was counted at least ten times. V and J are TRBV4-1 and TRBJ1-5; 7 positions agree with TRBD1. The germline CDR1 and CDR2 sequences are MGHRA and YSYEKL. The CDR3 covers 15 residues. V lost 3 bases to trimming and J lost 3 bases; unmatched junction nucleotides: 5. As DNA, the CDR3 is TGCGCCAGCAGCCAGTCGGGACAGCACAATCAGCCCCAGCATTTT. Translating it yields CASSQSGQHNQPQHF.

The gene calls are TRBV2 and TRBJ2-5, with D possibly matching TRBD2 (6 bases). Trimming cost V 8 bases and J 2 bases, with 15 bases left between them. This CDR3 is 14 amino acids long. The germline V gene encodes CDR1 SNHLY and CDR2 FYNNEI. Here the CDR3 DNA reads TGTGCCAGCCTCGCGATGGGGGGACAAGAGACCCAGTACTTC. Translating gives CASLAMGGQETQYF.

The DNA of the CDR3 is TGTGCCAGTCAATGGACTGTTGATCAGCCCCAGCATTTT. It yields the protein CASQWTVDQPQHF. The chain carries TRBV2 and TRBJ1-5, with D hard to call. The CDR3 length is 13 residues. V was clipped by 9 bases and J by 5 bases, with 14 bases between them. Germline loops: CDR1 SNHLY, CDR2 FYNNEI.

This sequence joins TRBV6-5 and TRBJ2-7; TRBD2 aligns across 12 bases. Germline lookup yields CDR1 MNHEY and CDR2 SVGAGI. This CDR3 region has 15 residues. The J segment lost 3 bases and the V segment lost 7 bases, leaving 7 bases of the junction unmatched. CDR3 protein: CASKRRTSGNYEQYF. DNA of the CDR3: TGTGCCAGCAAAAGGAGGACTAGCGGGAACTACGAGCAGTACTTC.